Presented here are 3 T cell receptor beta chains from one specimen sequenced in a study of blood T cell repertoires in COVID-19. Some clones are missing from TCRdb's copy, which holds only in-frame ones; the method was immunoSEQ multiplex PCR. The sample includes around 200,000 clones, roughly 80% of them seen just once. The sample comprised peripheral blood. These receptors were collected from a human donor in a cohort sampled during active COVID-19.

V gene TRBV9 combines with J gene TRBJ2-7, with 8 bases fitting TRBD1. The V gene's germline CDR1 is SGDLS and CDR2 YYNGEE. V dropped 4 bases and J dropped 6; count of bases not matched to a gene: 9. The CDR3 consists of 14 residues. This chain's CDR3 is CASSWSPDRGEQYF. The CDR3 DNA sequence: TGTGCCAGCAGCTGGTCTCCTGACAGGGGCGAGCAGTACTTC.

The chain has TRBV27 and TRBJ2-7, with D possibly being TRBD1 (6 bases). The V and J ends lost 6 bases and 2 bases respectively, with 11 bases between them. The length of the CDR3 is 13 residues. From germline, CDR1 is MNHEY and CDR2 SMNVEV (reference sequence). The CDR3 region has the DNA TGTGCCAGCAGGGGGGCAAGCACCTACGAGCAGTACTTC. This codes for CASRGASTYEQYF.

In DNA form, the CDR3 reads TGCAGCGCGTCGTATGAGATTACGAATGAAAAACTGTTTTTT. Protein: CSASYEITNEKLFF. The genes are TRBV29-1 and TRBJ1-4; no clear D. CDR1 is SQVTM, CDR2 ANQGSEA, per germline. CDR3 length: 14 amino acids. V dropped 7 bases and J dropped 5 bases, with 17 bases sitting between them. Filled out from reference TRBV29-1 and TRBJ1-4, the complete variable domain reads SAVISQKPSRDICQRGTSLTIQCQVDSQVTMMFWYRQQPGQSLTLIATANQGSEATYESGFVIDKFPISRPNLTFSTLTVSNMSPEDSSIYLCSASYEITNEKLFFGSGTQLSVL.